Described below is a single TCR beta chain sequence and its context. Its antigen is unknown. Primers for the PCR totalled 60 Vbeta and 13 Jbeta. Sequencing used immunoSEQ multiplex PCR; TCRdb keeps in-frame clones, though not all of them. This table holds about 190,000 clones, roughly 84% found once. When sampled, the donors appeared nominally healthy, though they likely had unrecorded immune exposures. The data belong to a study of cytomegalovirus exposure and HLA in healthy donors. The V end was cut by 7 bases, the J end by 2 bases, with 9 bases between. The CDR3 contains 12 residues. Germline assignment: CDR1 MNHNY and CDR2 SVGAGI (reference sequence). Study-level points and caveats: A later analysis linked a missense variant in DCLRE1C to the trimming of TCR beta V and J genes. A list of 150 or so TCR beta chains associated with cytomegalovirus was given.

The TCR originated in a boy aged 10-17 years in good health and CMV-seronegative. The V and J genes are TRBV6-6 and TRBJ2-7, with unresolved D. The sequenced sample was PBMCs. Here the CDR3 DNA reads TGTGCCAGCACCCAGGAACCCTACGAGCAGTACTTC. It translates to CASTQEPYEQYF.